One T cell receptor beta chain is described in this entry. The antigen is undetermined. Assay: immunoSEQ multiplex PCR; the TCRdb copy retains only in-frame clones and omits some. The sample includes a few million clones, approximately 93% of them seen just once. This CDR3 region has 19 residues. Between the trimmed V and J ends, which lost 3 bases and 6 bases, there was a span of 30 bases. CDR1 and CDR2 (germline): MDHEN, SYDVKM. The data were taken from a study of shared clonotypes between healthy human individuals. General study results and limits: What limited the represented genetic and exposure-history diversity was the small number of donors.

This chain joins TRBV28 and TRBJ2-7; a possible D gene is TRBD1 (5 bases). Sequenced input: naive CD4+ T cells from PBMCs. Stated subset: CD45RA+ positively selected. The receptor was derived from a man aged 18 to 29 in good health. Some clones in this sample may be carry-over from other donors' samples. CDR3 DNA: TGTGCCAGCAGTTTTTCCGGGCTAAACACCGAAAATTGGGGCCGCGAGCAGTACTTC. This translates into CASSFSGLNTENWGREQYF.